A single T cell receptor beta chain is shown here with its context. The data were obtained in a study of blood T cell repertoires in COVID-19. Study information: Samples came from the United States, Italy and Spain, spanning acute and convalescent COVID-19. PBMCs, B-cell-depleted T cells, or T cells were the source of the cDNA or gDNA that made up the material.

Study processing details: Reference gene primer amplification in the assay estimated nucleated cell counts. Produced via immunoSEQ multiplex PCR; TCRdb's table is partial and in-frame only. V, J and clone size reflect that table, while D and trimming were determined from the DNA. The table lists approximately 100,000 clones, 88% of them singletons, with 5.5% to 8% in the top ten. The sequence was collected from a woman aged 55-75 years with acute or convalescent COVID-19. Sequenced: peripheral blood.

CDR3 bases: TGTGCCAGCAGTTTCAGGGGGTCCTACGAGCAGTACTTC. Protein product: CASSFRGSYEQYF. The chain couples TRBV27 to TRBJ2-7; 7 bases agree with TRBD1. Trimming removed 3 bases from V and 1 base from J; junction bases left unmatched: 0. The length of the CDR3 is 13 residues. Germline CDR1 MNHEY, CDR2 SMNVEV (reference sequence).